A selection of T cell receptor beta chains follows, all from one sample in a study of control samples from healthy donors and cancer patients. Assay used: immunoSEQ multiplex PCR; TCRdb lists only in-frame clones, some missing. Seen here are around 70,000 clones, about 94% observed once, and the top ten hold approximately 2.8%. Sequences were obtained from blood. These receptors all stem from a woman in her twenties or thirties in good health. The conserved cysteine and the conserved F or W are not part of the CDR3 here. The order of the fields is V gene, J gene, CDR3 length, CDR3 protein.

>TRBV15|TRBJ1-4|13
ATSKGQGAGEKLF
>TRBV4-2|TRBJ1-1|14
ASSQQSRTVNTEAF
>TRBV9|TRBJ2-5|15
ASSAYTRASGQETQY
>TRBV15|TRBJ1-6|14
ATSKIAQGRESPLH
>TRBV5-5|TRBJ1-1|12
ASSLGGHNTEAF
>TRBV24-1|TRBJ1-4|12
ATSDITTNEKLF
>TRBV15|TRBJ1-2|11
ATSLEWDYGYT
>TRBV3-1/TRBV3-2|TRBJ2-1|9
ASSNYNEQF
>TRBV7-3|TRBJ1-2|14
ASGPEIRTGGYGYT
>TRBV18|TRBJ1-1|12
ASSSPGGGTEAF
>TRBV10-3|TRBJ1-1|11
AISHKVNTEAF
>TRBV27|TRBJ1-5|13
ASRSGGSGNQPQH
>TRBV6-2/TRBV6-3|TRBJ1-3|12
ASSYQQSGNTIY
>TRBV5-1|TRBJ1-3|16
ASSRLEGQGGSGNTIY
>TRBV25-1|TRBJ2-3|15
ASRFPGQGSGTDTQY
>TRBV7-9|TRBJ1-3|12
ASGLSSVEGTIY
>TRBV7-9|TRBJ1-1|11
ASSPLLGTEAF
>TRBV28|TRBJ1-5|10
ASSSNNQPQH
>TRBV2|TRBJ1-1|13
ASQGQGPTSTEAF
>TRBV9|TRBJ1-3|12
ASSVISGSDTIY
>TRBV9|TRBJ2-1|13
ASSTKLGLGNEQF
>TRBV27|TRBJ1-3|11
ASSFREGNTIY
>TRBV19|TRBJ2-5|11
ASSIQGQETQY
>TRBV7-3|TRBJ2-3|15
ASSAEGLAGGTDTQY
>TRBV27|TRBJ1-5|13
ASSRTGPLNQPQH
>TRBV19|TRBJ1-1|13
ASSVQGRRVVEAF
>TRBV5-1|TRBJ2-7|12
ASSLVRGALWQY
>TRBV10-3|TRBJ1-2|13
AISEPGTDLYGYT
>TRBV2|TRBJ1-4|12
ASRAGTGGEKLF
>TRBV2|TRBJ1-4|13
ASSINVQGYEKLF
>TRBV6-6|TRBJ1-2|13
ASSDRAPINYGYT
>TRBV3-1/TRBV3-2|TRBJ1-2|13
ASSPLLQGSYGYT
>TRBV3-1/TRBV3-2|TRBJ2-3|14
ASSQDLSPSTDTQY
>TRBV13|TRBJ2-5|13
ASTRSGGLVETQY
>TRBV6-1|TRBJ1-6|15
ASSEAGGAAGNSPLH
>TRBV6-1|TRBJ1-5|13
ASSEVPQGNQPQH
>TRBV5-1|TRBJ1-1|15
ASTYLDRGTSNTEAF
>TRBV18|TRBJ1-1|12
ASSPQGANTEAF
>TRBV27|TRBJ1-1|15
ASSLSGGGQPNTEAF
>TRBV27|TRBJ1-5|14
ASSLSMPGNNQPQH
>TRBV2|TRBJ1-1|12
ASSVGGDNTEAF
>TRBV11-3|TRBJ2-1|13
ASSDHSGVNNEQF
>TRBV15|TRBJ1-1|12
ATRLGLADFEAF
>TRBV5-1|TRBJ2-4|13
ASSLGDREENIQY
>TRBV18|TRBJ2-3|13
ASSQQPPVGDTQY
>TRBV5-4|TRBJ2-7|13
ASSLELAETYEQY
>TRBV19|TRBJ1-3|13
ASSLGDSFGNTIY
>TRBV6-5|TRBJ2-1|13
ASSRTGLDYWKQF
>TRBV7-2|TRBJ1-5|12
ASSFRRGAQPQH